This record looks at one TCR beta chain sequence and its context. As yet, its antigen is unknown. TCRdb keeps only in-frame clones here, not all; method: immunoSEQ multiplex PCR. The sample shows more than 110,000 clones, just under 85% of them seen only once. This CDR3 has 16 amino acids. Germline CDR1 SGHKS, CDR2 YYEKEE (reference sequence). With 4 bases removed from V and 7 bases from J, the gap between germline ends came to 21 bases. This sample was included in a study of cytomegalovirus exposure and HLA in healthy donors. Study-wide results and limits: The listing of some 170 TCR beta chains classed them as cytomegalovirus-associated. Cytomegalovirus status was reportedly diagnosed by the classifier with high sensitivity and specificity.

The sequenced sample consisted of PBMCs. This chain joins TRBV5-5 and TRBJ1-5, with D possibly TRBD1 on 5 matching bases. This sequence was found in a woman younger than 45 in good health and CMV-seronegative. The CDR3 reads CASSPLGQGKGQPQHF. In nucleotides, the CDR3 is TGTGCCAGCAGCCCCCTTGGGCAGGGTAAGGGGCAGCCCCAGCATTTT. The whole variable domain, remainder taken from reference TRBV5-5 and TRBJ1-5, is DAGVTQSPTHLIKTRGQQVTLRCSPISGHKSVSWYQQVLGQGPQFIFQYYEKEERGRGNFPDRFSARQFPNYSSELNVNALLLGDSALYLCASSPLGQGKGQPQHFGDGTRLSIL.